The table lists the clone carrying this T cell receptor (beta chain) with a few counts. Autoimmune disease history or systemic immunosuppression disqualified patients. This sample is drawn from a study of OX40 agonist ivuxolimab in advanced cancers. Turning to the study itself: An agonistic human IgG2 monoclonal antibody against OX40 (CD134) was given.

This CDR3 has 14 amino acids. Trimming cost V 4 bases and J 14 bases, with 18 bases left between them. CDR1 is LNHDA and CDR2 is SQIVND in the germline V gene (reference sequence). TCRdb's copy holds only in-frame clones and misses some; the assay was immunoSEQ multiplex PCR. Of about 100,000 clones in the sample, roughly 90% were seen once. The receptor was derived from an adult with an advanced solid tumor such as melanoma, head and neck, liver or kidney cancer. The chain employs TRBV19 and TRBJ1-6; perhaps TRBD1 as D (6 bases). The sample here was CD4+ or CD8+ T cells sorted from blood, taken in a trial of the OX40 agonist ivuxolimab. The CDR3 coding sequence is TGTGCCAGTAGTACGACAGGTGACTTCTTGGCCCTCCACTTT. It codes for CASSTTGDFLALHF. The variable domain in full, with the rest retrieved from reference TRBV19 and TRBJ1-6, is DGGITQSPKYLFRKEGQNVTLSCEQNLNHDAMYWYRQDPGQGLRLIYYSQIVNDFQKGDIAEGYSVSREKKESFPLTVTSAQKNPTAFYLCASSTTGDFLALHFGNGTRLTVT.